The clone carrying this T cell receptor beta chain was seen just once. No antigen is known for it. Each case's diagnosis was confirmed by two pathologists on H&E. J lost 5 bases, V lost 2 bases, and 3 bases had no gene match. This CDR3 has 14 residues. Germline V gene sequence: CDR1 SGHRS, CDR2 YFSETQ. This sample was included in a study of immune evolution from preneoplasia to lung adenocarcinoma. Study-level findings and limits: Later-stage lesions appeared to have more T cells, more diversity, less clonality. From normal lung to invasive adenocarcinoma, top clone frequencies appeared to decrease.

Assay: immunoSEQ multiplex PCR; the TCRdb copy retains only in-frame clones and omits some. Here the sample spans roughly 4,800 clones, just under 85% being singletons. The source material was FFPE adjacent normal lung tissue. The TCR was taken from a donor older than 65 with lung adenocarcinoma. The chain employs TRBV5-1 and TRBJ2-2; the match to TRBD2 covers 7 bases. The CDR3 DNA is TGCGCCAGCAGCTTCGAACTAGCGACCGGGGAGCTGTTTTTT. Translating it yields CASSFELATGELFF.